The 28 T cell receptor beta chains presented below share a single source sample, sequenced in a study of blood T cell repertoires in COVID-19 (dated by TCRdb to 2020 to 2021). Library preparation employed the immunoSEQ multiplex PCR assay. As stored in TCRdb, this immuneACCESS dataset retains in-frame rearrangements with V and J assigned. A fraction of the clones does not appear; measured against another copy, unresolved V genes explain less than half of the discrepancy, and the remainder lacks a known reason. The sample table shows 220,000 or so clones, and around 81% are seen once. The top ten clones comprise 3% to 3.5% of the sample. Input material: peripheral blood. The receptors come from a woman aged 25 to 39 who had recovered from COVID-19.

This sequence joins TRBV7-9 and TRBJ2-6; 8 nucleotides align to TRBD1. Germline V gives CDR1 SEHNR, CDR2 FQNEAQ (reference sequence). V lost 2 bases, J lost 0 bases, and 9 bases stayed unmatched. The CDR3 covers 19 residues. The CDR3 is CASSLPPDREFSGANVLTF. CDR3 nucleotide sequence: TGTGCCAGCAGCTTACCCCCGGACAGGGAATTCTCTGGGGCCAACGTCCTGACTTTC.

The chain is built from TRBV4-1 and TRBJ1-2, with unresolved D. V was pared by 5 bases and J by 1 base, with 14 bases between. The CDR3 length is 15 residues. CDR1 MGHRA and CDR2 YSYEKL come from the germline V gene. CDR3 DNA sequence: TGCGCCAGCAGCGCCATTCCTTCAGATAACTATGGCTACACCTTC. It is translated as CASSAIPSDNYGYTF.

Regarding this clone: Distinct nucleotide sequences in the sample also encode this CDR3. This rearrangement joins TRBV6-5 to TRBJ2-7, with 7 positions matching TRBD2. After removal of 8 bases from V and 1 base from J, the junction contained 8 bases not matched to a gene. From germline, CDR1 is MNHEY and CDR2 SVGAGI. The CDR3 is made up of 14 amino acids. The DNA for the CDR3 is TGTGCCAGCTCGCGGGCGGGAGAGTCCTACGAGCAGTACTTC. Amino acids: CASSRAGESYEQYF.

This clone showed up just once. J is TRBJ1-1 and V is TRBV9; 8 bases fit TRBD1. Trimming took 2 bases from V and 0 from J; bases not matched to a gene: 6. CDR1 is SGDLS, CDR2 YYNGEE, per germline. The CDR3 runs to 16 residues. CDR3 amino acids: CASSVGQGGMNTEAFF. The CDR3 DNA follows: TGTGCCAGCAGCGTCGGACAGGGAGGAATGAACACTGAAGCTTTCTTT.

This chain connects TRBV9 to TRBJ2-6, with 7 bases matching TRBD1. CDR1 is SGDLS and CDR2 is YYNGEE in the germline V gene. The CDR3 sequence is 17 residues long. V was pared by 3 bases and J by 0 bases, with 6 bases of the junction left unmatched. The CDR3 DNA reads TGTGCCAGCAGCGCGGGACAGCCGAGCTCTGGGGCCAACGTCCTGACTTTC. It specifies CASSAGQPSSGANVLTF.

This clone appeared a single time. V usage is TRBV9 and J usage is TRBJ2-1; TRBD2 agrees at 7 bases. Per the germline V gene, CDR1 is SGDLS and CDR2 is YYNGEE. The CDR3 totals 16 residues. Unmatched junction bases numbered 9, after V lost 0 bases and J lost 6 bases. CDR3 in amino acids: CASSVGSAGASNEQFF. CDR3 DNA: TGTGCCAGCAGCGTAGGTTCGGCGGGAGCCTCCAATGAGCAGTTCTTC.

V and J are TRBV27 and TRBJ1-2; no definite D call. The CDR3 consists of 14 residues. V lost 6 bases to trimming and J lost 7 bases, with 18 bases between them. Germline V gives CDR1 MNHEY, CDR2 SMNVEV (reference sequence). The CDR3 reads CASSNDLSGVGYTF. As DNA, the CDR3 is TGTGCCAGCAGCAACGATTTATCCGGAGTTGGCTACACCTTC.

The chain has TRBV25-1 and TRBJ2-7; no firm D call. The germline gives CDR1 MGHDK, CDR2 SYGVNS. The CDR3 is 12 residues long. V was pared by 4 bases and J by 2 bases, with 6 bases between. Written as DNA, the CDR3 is TGTGCCAGCAGTGTTGGAGCCTACGAGCAGTACTTC. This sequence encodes CASSVGAYEQYF.

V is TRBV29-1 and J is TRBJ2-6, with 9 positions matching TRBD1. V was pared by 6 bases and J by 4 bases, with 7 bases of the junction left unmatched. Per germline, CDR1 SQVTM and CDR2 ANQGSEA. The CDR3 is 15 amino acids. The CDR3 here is CSVGTGSTGANVLTF. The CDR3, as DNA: TGCAGCGTCGGGACAGGGTCAACAGGGGCCAACGTCCTGACTTTC.

The CDR3 sequence: CSAGQGRAPDTQYF. In DNA form, the CDR3 reads TGCAGCGCAGGACAAGGGAGGGCCCCAGATACGCAGTATTTT. The chain couples TRBV29-1 to TRBJ2-3; TRBD2 matches at 7 bases. V was clipped by 7 bases and J by 4 bases; unmatched bases: 11. The CDR3 is 14 residues long. Germline V lookup: CDR1 SQVTM, CDR2 ANQGSEA.

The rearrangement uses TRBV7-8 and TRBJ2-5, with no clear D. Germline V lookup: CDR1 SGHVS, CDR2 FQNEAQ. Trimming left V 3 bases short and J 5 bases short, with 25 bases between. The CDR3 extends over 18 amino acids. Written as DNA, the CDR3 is TGTGCCAGCAGCTTGATACACCGGATACAACTTATACAGGAGACCCAGTACTTC. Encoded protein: CASSLIHRIQLIQETQYF.

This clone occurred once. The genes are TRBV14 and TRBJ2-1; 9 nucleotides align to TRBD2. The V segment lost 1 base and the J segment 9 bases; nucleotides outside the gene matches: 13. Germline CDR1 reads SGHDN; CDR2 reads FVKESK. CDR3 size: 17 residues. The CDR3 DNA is TGTGCCAGCAGCCAAGTCCCGGCTAGCGGGACCCGGGGTGAGCAGTTCTTC. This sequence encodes CASSQVPASGTRGEQFF.

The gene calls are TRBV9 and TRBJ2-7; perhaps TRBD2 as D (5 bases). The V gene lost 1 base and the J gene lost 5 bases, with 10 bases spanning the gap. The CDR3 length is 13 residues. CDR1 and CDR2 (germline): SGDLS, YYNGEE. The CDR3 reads CASSVSGTNEQYF. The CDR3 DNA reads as TGTGCCAGCAGCGTAAGCGGTACAAACGAGCAGTACTTC.

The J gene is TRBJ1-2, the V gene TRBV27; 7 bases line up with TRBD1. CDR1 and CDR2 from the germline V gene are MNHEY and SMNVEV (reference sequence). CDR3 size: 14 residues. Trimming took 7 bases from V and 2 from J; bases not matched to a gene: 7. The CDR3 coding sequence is TGTGCCAGCAAGGGGGCGCACCGGAACTATGGCTACACCTTC. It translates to CASKGAHRNYGYTF.

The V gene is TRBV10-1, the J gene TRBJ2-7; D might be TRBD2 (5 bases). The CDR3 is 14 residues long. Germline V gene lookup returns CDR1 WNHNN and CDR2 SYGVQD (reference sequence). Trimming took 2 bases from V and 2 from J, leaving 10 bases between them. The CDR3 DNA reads TGCGCCAGCAGTGAGGGGCACGGGACCTACGAGCAGTACTTC. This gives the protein CASSEGHGTYEQYF.

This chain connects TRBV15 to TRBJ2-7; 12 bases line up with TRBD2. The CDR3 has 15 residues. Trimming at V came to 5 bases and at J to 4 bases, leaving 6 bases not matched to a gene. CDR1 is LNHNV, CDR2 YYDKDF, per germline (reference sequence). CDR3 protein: CATSDRTSGTYEQYF. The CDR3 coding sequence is TGTGCCACCAGCGACCGGACTAGCGGGACGTACGAGCAGTACTTC.

The CDR3: CASSPGTSGRSDTQYF. The CDR3 DNA is TGCGCCAGCAGCCCGGGGACTAGCGGGAGGTCCGATACGCAGTATTTT. This rearrangement joins TRBV5-1 to TRBJ2-3; 15 bases line up with TRBD2. Germline V gene sequence: CDR1 SGHRS, CDR2 YFSETQ. Trimming at V came to 4 bases and at J to 6 bases, leaving 6 bases not matched to a gene. The CDR3 length is 16 residues.

CDR3 DNA: TGTGCCAGCTCACCTACCAACAGGGGCTATAATTCACCCCTCCACTTT. It specifies CASSPTNRGYNSPLHF. The chain joins TRBV18 to TRBJ1-6; the match to TRBD1 covers 7 bases. The CDR3 sequence is 16 residues long. The V gene end was trimmed by 3 bases and the J gene end by 3 bases; junction bases not matched to a gene: 5. Germline CDR1 is KGHSH and CDR2 is LQKENI.

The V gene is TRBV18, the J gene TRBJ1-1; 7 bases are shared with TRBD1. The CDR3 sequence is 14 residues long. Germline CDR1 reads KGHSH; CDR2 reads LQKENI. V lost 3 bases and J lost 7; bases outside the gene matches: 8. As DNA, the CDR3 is TGTGCCAGCTCACCTACCGGGACAGACTTTGAAGCTTTCTTT. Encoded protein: CASSPTGTDFEAFF.

As DNA, the CDR3 is TGTGCCAGCAGTTCAGGGACTAGCGGGAGCTTCATCCACGAGCAGTACTTC. Translating it yields CASSSGTSGSFIHEQYF. This rearrangement joins TRBV28 to TRBJ2-7, with 14 positions matching TRBD2. Germline CDR1 is MDHEN and CDR2 is SYDVKM. This CDR3 comprises 17 residues. The V gene end was trimmed by 4 bases and the J gene end by 5 bases; junction bases not matched to a gene: 10. The variable domain in full, completed from reference TRBV28 and TRBJ2-7, reads DVKVTQSSRYLVKRTGEKVFLECVQDMDHENMFWYRQDPGLGLRLIYFSYDVKMKEKGDIPEGYSVSREKKERFSLILESASTNQTSMYLCASSSGTSGSFIHEQYFGPGTRLTVT.

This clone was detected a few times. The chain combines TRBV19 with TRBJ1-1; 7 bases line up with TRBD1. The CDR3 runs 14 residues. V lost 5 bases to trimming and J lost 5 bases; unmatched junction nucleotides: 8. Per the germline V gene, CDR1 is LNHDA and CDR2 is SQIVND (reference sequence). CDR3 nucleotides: TGTGCCAGTAGTTCCCACAGGGGTGGGACTGAAGCTTTCTTT. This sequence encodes CASSSHRGGTEAFF.

As DNA, the CDR3 is TGTGCCAGCAGTTTGGGACAGGGGGCGAGATCTTACGAGCAGTACTTC. It yields the protein CASSLGQGARSYEQYF. The rearrangement links TRBV28 to TRBJ2-7; 12 nucleotides match TRBD1. The V gene end was trimmed by 3 bases and the J gene end by 4 bases; junction bases not matched to a gene: 7. Per the germline V gene, CDR1 is MDHEN and CDR2 is SYDVKM. The CDR3 has 16 residues. The full variable domain, in which reference TRBV28 and TRBJ2-7 provide the parts outside the CDR3, is DVKVTQSSRYLVKRTGEKVFLECVQDMDHENMFWYRQDPGLGLRLIYFSYDVKMKEKGDIPEGYSVSREKKERFSLILESASTNQTSMYLCASSLGQGARSYEQYFGPGTRLTVT.

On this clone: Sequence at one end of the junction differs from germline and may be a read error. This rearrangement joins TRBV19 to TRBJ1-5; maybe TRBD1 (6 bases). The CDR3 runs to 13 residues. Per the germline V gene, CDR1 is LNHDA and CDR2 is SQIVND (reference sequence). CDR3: CAGRGRVDQPQHF. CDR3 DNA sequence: TGTGCCGGTAGGGGGAGAGTGGATCAGCCCCAGCATTTT. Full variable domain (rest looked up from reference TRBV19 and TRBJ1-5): DGGITQSPKYLFRKEGQNVTLSCEQNLNHDAMYWYRQDPGQGLRLIYYSQIVNDFQKGDIAEGYSVSREKKESFPLTVTSAQKNPTAFYLCAGRGRVDQPQHFGDGTRLSIL.

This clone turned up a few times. Here the CDR3 reads CAWKGWGQGDRDAEAFF. The DNA of the CDR3 is TGTGCCTGGAAAGGTTGGGGGCAGGGCGATCGGGACGCTGAAGCTTTCTTT. The chain couples TRBV30 to TRBJ1-1, with D possibly TRBD1 on 6 matching bases. Germline CDR1 reads GTSNPN; CDR2 reads SVGIG (reference sequence). CDR3 length: 17 amino acids. Trimming removed 4 bases from V and 6 bases from J, with 27 bases in between. Complete variable domain (other parts from reference TRBV30 and TRBJ1-1): SQTIHQWPATLVQPVGSPLSLECTVEGTSNPNLYWYRQAAGRGLQLLFYSVGIGQISSEVPQNLSASRPQDRQFILSSKKLLLSDSGFYLCAWKGWGQGDRDAEAFFGQGTRLTVV.

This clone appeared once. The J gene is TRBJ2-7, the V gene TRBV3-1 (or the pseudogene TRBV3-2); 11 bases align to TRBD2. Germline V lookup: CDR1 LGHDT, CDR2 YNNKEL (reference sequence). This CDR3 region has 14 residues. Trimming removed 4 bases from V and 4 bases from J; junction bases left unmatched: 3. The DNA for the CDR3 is TGTGCCAGCAGCCCCGGGACTAGCGGATACGAGCAGTACTTC. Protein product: CASSPGTSGYEQYF.

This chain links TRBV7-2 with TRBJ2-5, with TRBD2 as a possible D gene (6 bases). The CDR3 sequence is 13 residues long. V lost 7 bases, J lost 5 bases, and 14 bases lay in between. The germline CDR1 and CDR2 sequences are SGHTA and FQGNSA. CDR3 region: CASNPTRVETQYF. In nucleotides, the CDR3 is TGTGCCAGCAACCCGACTAGAGTGGAGACCCAGTACTTC.

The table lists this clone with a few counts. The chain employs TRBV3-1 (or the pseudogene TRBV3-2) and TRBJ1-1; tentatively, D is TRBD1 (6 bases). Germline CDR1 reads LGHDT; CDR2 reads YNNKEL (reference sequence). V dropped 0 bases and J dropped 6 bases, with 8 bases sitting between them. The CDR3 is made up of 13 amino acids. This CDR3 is CASSQDRGPEAFF. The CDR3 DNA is TGTGCCAGCAGCCAAGACAGGGGTCCTGAAGCTTTCTTT.

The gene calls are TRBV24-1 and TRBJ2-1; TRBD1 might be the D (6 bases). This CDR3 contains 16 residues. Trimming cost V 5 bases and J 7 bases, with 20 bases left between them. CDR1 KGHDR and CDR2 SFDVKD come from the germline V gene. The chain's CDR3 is CATSASTGGLLNEQFF. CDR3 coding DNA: TGTGCCACCAGTGCCTCGACTGGGGGCCTCTTAAATGAGCAGTTCTTC.